These 29 T cell receptor beta chains share one sample of origin, sequenced in a study of shared clonotypes between healthy human individuals. Profiled with immunoSEQ multiplex PCR; TCRdb holds only in-frame clones, not every one. The sample yields 600,000 to 750,000 clones, less than 95% seen once. Specimen: memory CD8+ T cells from PBMCs. Subset indicated: CD45RO+ cells pooled with CCR7-negative TemRA cells. These receptor sequences come from a man between 18 and 35 years old in good health. Some clones in this sample may be carry-over from other donors' samples.

The chain has TRBV5-1 and TRBJ1-4, with 9 positions matching TRBD1. Germline trimming cut 4 bases from V and 3 bases from J; bases unmatched to any gene: 7. This CDR3 region has 16 residues. Per germline, CDR1 SGHRS and CDR2 YFSETQ. The CDR3 sequence: CASSEVGTGPNEKLFF. In DNA, the CDR3 is TGCGCCAGCAGCGAGGTGGGGACAGGGCCTAATGAAAAACTGTTTTTT. Full variable domain (remainder filled in from reference TRBV5-1 and TRBJ1-4): KAGVTQTPRYLIKTRGQQVTLSCSPISGHRSVSWYQQTPGQGLQFLFEYFSETQRNKGNFPGRFSGRQFSNSRSEMNVSTLELGDSALYLCASSEVGTGPNEKLFFGSGTQLSVL.

The CDR3 sequence is CSVVVQRLNEQFF. The CDR3 DNA is TGCAGCGTTGTTGTTCAGCGGCTCAATGAGCAGTTCTTC. J is TRBJ2-1 and V is TRBV29-1; a weak D match, TRBD2 (5 bases). CDR1 SQVTM and CDR2 ANQGSEA come from the germline V gene. V lost 4 bases to trimming and J lost 6 bases, with 13 bases between them. This CDR3 has 13 residues.

J is TRBJ1-5 and V is TRBV9; D is uncertain. This CDR3 spans 14 amino acids. The germline V gene encodes CDR1 SGDLS and CDR2 YYNGEE. The germline V and J ends were trimmed by 4 bases and 6 bases, with 14 bases remaining between them. CDR3 sequence (DNA): TGTGCCAGCAGCCCCGGGGAGGGCGGTCAGCCCCAGCATTTT. It is translated as CASSPGEGGQPQHF.

The V gene is TRBV7-9, the J gene TRBJ1-4, with a tentative D call TRBD1 (6 bases). Germline V gene sequence: CDR1 SEHNR, CDR2 FQNEAQ (reference sequence). CDR3 size: 15 residues. V was clipped by 4 bases and J by 6 bases, with 15 bases between them. The CDR3 DNA follows: TGTGCCAGCAGCTACAACAGGGATAAGGATGAAAAACTGTTTTTT. Translation gives CASSYNRDKDEKLFF.

The chain has TRBV7-2 and TRBJ2-2, with a possible D match to TRBD2 (6 bases). V lost 1 base and J 5 bases, leaving 8 bases between the germline ends. The germline V gene has CDR1 SGHTA and CDR2 FQGNSA. CDR3 length: 14 residues. In DNA, the CDR3 is TGTGCCAGCAGCTTAGAGGGGAGGACCGGGGAGCTGTTTTTT. Translating gives CASSLEGRTGELFF.

With respect to this clone: Other DNA sequences in this specimen translate into the identical CDR3. This chain joins TRBV27 and TRBJ2-3, with D uncertain. Germline CDR1 and CDR2: MNHEY and SMNVEV (reference sequence). This CDR3 spans 11 amino acids. The V end lost 7 bases, the J end lost 2 bases, and 4 bases lay between the germline ends. The CDR3 region is CASTSTDTQYF. DNA of the CDR3: TGTGCCAGCACCTCCACAGATACGCAGTATTTT.

The chain has TRBV6-1 and TRBJ1-1, with 7 bases aligning to TRBD1. There are 14 residues in the CDR3. The germline CDR1 and CDR2 sequences are MNHNS and SASEGT. After removal of 7 bases from V and 1 base from J, the junction contained 6 bases not matched to a gene. The CDR3 sequence is CASTVTGWNTEAFF. In DNA, the CDR3 is TGTGCCAGCACCGTGACAGGGTGGAACACTGAAGCTTTCTTT.

The chain couples TRBV14 to TRBJ1-4; 8 bases line up with TRBD1. The V segment lost 3 bases and the J segment 7 bases; nucleotides outside the gene matches: 7. Germline V gene lookup returns CDR1 SGHDN and CDR2 FVKESK. The CDR3 sequence is 15 residues long. In DNA form, the CDR3 reads TGTGCCAGCAGCCAGCAGACAGGGGTTAGTGAAAAACTGTTTTTT. Amino acids: CASSQQTGVSEKLFF.

The rearrangement joins TRBV11-2 to TRBJ2-1; 14 nucleotides align to TRBD2. Germline lookup yields CDR1 SGHAT and CDR2 FQNNGV. There are 16 residues in the CDR3. Trimming took 1 base from V and 10 from J; bases not matched to a gene: 6. CDR3 bases: TGTGCCAGCAGCTTAGGACTAGCGGGAGGGGTCAAGGAGCAGTTCTTC. Translating it yields CASSLGLAGGVKEQFF.

The chain links TRBV28 to TRBJ2-1, with a tentative D call TRBD2 (5 bases). V was clipped by 5 bases and J by 0 bases, with 17 bases between them. This CDR3 region has 17 residues. Germline CDR1 reads MDHEN; CDR2 reads SYDVKM. This CDR3 is CASSTFLSRGSYNEQFF. CDR3 sequence (DNA): TGTGCCAGCAGTACGTTCCTGAGCCGGGGCTCCTACAATGAGCAGTTCTTC.

The chain joins TRBV7-8 to TRBJ1-2; no firm D call. Trimming stripped 2 bases from V and 6 bases from J, with 16 bases between. CDR3 size: 15 residues. The germline V gene encodes CDR1 SGHVS and CDR2 FQNEAQ. CDR3 loop: CASSLRGANPHGYTF. DNA for the CDR3: TGTGCCAGCAGCTTAAGAGGTGCAAACCCCCATGGCTACACCTTC.

The chain carries TRBV5-6 and TRBJ2-7, with D unclear. Germline V gene data show CDR1 as SGHDT and CDR2 as YYEEEE. The V and J ends lost 5 bases and 4 bases respectively, with 31 bases between them. The CDR3 covers 19 residues. Here the CDR3 DNA reads TGTGCCAGCAGTATTGGGCCAATTGGCTCGTCTGGAATTTCGTACGAGCAGTACTTC. Its translation: CASSIGPIGSSGISYEQYF.

V and J are TRBV4-3 and TRBJ1-4; D might be TRBD1 (5 bases). Germline-derived CDR1 and CDR2 are LGHNA and YSLEER. V was trimmed by 6 bases and J by 0 bases, leaving 11 bases between them. The CDR3 runs 15 residues. The CDR3 spells CASSVGTSTNEKLFF. In DNA, the CDR3 is TGCGCCAGCAGTGTGGGGACCTCAACTAATGAAAAACTGTTTTTT.

The genes are TRBV5-4 and TRBJ1-2, with TRBD1 matching over 9 bases. The V gene end was trimmed by 0 bases and the J gene end by 3 bases; junction bases not matched to a gene: 6. Germline lookup yields CDR1 SGHNT and CDR2 YYREEE (reference sequence). This CDR3 comprises 16 residues. The CDR3 DNA reads TGTGCCAGCAGCTTGGGTGGGGACAGGGTTGACTATGGCTACACCTTC. The encoded protein is CASSLGGDRVDYGYTF.

This clone was found once. V usage is TRBV6-6 and J usage is TRBJ2-7, with D perhaps assigned TRBD1 or TRBD2 (5 bases each). The CDR3 consists of 16 residues. V was shortened by 0 bases and J by 0 bases, with 12 bases between the two germline ends. Germline CDR1 MNHNY, CDR2 SVGAGI (reference sequence). The CDR3 protein is CASSYSEGIPSYEQYF. The CDR3, as DNA: TGTGCCAGCAGTTACTCCGAGGGGATACCCTCCTACGAGCAGTACTTC.

The chain links TRBV15 to TRBJ1-5, with a tentative D call TRBD1 (6 bases). The V and J ends lost 3 bases and 5 bases respectively, with 11 bases between them. CDR1 and CDR2 (germline): LNHNV, YYDKDF (reference sequence). The CDR3 has 14 amino acids. CDR3 in DNA: TGTGCCACCAGCAGGGGGGGGGCTTATCAGCCCCAGCATTTT. As protein: CATSRGGAYQPQHF.

The chain combines TRBV7-9 with TRBJ2-3; possible D gene TRBD2, 7 bases. Germline V lookup: CDR1 SEHNR, CDR2 FQNEAQ (reference sequence). The CDR3 covers 16 residues. V was clipped by 1 base and J by 4 bases, with 15 bases between them. CDR3: CASSLEGEGRPDTQYF. CDR3 in DNA: TGTGCCAGCAGCTTAGAGGGGGAGGGCCGGCCAGATACGCAGTATTTT.

This chain uses TRBV27 with TRBJ2-1; 10 bases line up with TRBD2. Looked up from germline, CDR1 is MNHEY and CDR2 is SMNVEV (reference sequence). Unmatched junction bases numbered 15, after V lost 7 bases and J lost 9 bases. The CDR3 runs 16 residues. CDR3 residues: CASILTRSGRVVEQFF. In nucleotides, the CDR3 is TGTGCCAGCATTCTGACTAGGAGCGGGAGGGTGGTTGAGCAGTTCTTC.

The rearrangement joins TRBV5-1 to TRBJ2-6; 7 bases fit TRBD1. There are 18 residues in the CDR3. Germline V gene sequence: CDR1 SGHRS, CDR2 YFSETQ. The trim removed 3 bases at V and 0 bases at J, leaving 9 bases unmatched. CDR3 bases: TGCGCCAGCAGCTCGACAGGGCTAATAAGCTCTGGGGCCAACGTCCTGACTTTC. This sequence encodes CASSSTGLISSGANVLTF.

The J gene is TRBJ2-1, the V gene TRBV5-6; a weak D match, TRBD1 (5 bases). The CDR3 length is 16 residues. Germline CDR1 reads SGHDT; CDR2 reads YYEEEE. V gave up 4 bases and J gave up 4 bases, with 18 bases separating them. The CDR3 loop is CASSPLRAGYYNEQFF. The CDR3 DNA is TGTGCCAGCAGCCCCTTAAGGGCAGGGTATTACAATGAGCAGTTCTTC. Supplemented by reference TRBV5-6 and TRBJ2-1, the full variable domain reads DAGVTQSPTHLIKTRGQQVTLRCSPKSGHDTVSWYQQALGQGPQFIFQYYEEEERQRGNFPDRFSGHQFPNYSSELNVNALLLGDSALYLCASSPLRAGYYNEQFFGPGTRLTVL.

The chain employs TRBV7-3 and TRBJ2-1, with 16 bases lining up with TRBD2. Trimming at V came to 6 bases and at J to 13 bases, leaving 6 bases not matched to a gene. Per the germline V gene, CDR1 is SGHTA and CDR2 is FQGTGA. The CDR3 length is 14 residues. CDR3 sequence reads: CASSHGTSGRGQFF. The CDR3 nucleotides read TGTGCCAGCAGTCATGGGACTAGCGGGAGGGGACAGTTCTTC.

This clone was seen more than once but under ten times. The V call is TRBV6-1, the J call TRBJ1-2, with D possibly being TRBD1 (6 bases). The CDR3 covers 13 residues. CDR1 and CDR2 (germline): MNHNS, SASEGT. Deletions cut 4 bases from V and 0 bases from J, with 6 bases between. The CDR3 DNA reads TGTGCCAGCAGTGGGACAGCTAACTATGGCTACACCTTC. Translation: CASSGTANYGYTF.

The V and J genes are TRBV19 and TRBJ2-1; tentative D call: TRBD2 (5 bases). This CDR3 has 12 residues. In germline, CDR1 is LNHDA, CDR2 SQIVND (reference sequence). Trimming pared 8 bases from V and 8 bases from J, leaving 13 bases between. The chain's CDR3 is CASEGHRDEQFF. CDR3 coding DNA: TGTGCCAGTGAGGGCCACCGGGATGAGCAGTTCTTC.

The rearrangement joins TRBV6-6 to TRBJ1-1, with D possibly being TRBD1 (6 bases). The V and J ends lost 2 bases and 4 bases respectively, with 11 bases between them. The germline gives CDR1 MNHNY, CDR2 SVGAGI (reference sequence). The CDR3 consists of 14 residues. The CDR3 loop reads CASSYQAGATEAFF. CDR3 nucleotides: TGTGCCAGCAGTTACCAGGCAGGGGCCACTGAAGCTTTCTTT.

In nucleotides, the CDR3 is TGTGCCACCGCGGGACAGGGAACAGATACGCAGTATTTT. This gives the protein CATAGQGTDTQYF. The rearrangement links TRBV7-9 to TRBJ2-3; the match to TRBD1 covers 9 bases. J lost 3 bases, V lost 10 bases, and 5 bases had no gene match. The germline gives CDR1 SEHNR, CDR2 FQNEAQ (reference sequence). The CDR3 length is 13 residues.

This clone showed up just once. This chain connects TRBV28 to TRBJ1-5; no reliable D call. Trimming took 4 bases from V and 5 from J, leaving 30 bases between them. The CDR3 length is 20 residues. From germline, CDR1 is MDHEN and CDR2 SYDVKM. The CDR3 loop reads CASSSQTYPGSGDNHQPQHF. For the CDR3, the DNA is TGTGCCAGCAGTTCGCAGACATACCCAGGTAGCGGAGATAATCATCAGCCCCAGCATTTT.

This clone was seen only once. The chain is built from TRBV27 and TRBJ2-7; TRBD2 is a possible D gene (6 bases). The CDR3 extends over 13 amino acids. Looked up from germline, CDR1 is MNHEY and CDR2 is SMNVEV (reference sequence). Trimming removed 1 base from V and 4 bases from J, with 8 bases in between. For the CDR3, the DNA is TGTGCCAGCAGTTTATTCGGGGGTTACGAGCAGTACTTC. Translation: CASSLFGGYEQYF.

The chain employs TRBV28 and TRBJ2-7; D ambiguous. Between the trimmed V and J ends, which lost 10 bases and 0 bases, there was a span of 16 bases. Germline loops: CDR1 MDHEN, CDR2 SYDVKM. This CDR3 is built from 14 residues. The CDR3 loop is CATTPGLNSYEQYF. For the CDR3, the DNA is TGTGCCACTACCCCGGGTTTAAACTCCTACGAGCAGTACTTC.

The chain is built from TRBV4-3 and TRBJ2-1, with D perhaps matching TRBD2 (6 bases). Deletions cut 0 bases from V and 2 bases from J, with 8 bases between. There are 15 residues in the CDR3. Germline V gives CDR1 LGHNA, CDR2 YSLEER. CDR3 protein: CASSQEGLPYNEQFF. CDR3 coding DNA: TGCGCCAGCAGCCAAGAAGGACTACCCTACAATGAGCAGTTCTTC.